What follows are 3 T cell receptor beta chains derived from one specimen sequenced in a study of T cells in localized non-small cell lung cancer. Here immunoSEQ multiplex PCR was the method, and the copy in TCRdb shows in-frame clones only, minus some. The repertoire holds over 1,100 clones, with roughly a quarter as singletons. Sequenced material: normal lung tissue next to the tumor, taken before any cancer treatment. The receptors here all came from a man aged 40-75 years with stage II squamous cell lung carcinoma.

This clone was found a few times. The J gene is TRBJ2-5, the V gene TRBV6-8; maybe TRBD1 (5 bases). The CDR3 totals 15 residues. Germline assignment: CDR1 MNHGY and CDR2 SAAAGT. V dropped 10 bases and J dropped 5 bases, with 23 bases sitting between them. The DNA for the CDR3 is TGTGCCATCAGCAGGGAAAAAGGGGTTGGTGAGACCCAGTACTTC. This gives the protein CAISREKGVGETQYF.

CDR3 region: CASSGGAGNTIYF. DNA for the CDR3: TGTGCCAGCAGTGGGGGGGCTGGAAACACCATATATTTT. This chain connects TRBV25-1 to TRBJ1-3; TRBD1 is a possible D gene (5 bases). CDR3 length: 13 amino acids. Trimming pared 4 bases from V and 2 bases from J, leaving 6 bases between. The germline V gene has CDR1 MGHDK and CDR2 SYGVNS.

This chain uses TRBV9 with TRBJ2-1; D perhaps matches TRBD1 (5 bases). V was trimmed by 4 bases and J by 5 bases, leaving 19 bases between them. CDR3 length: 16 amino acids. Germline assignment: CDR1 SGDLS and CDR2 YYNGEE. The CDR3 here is CASSLSPLTGHNEQFF. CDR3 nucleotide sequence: TGTGCCAGCAGCCTCAGTCCCCTTACAGGCCACAATGAGCAGTTCTTC.